This T cell receptor beta chain comes out of a study of PD-1 blockade in mismatch repair-deficient tumors (dated by TCRdb to about 2017). Background for the entire study: Between September 2013 and late 2016, the trial enrolled 75 to 95 consecutive patients with some eleven types of mismatch repair-deficient cancer, all of whom had received prior treatment and were progressing. Deep sequencing of TCR CDR3 regions was used to track tumor-associated T cell clones in peripheral blood of patients responding to PD-1 blockade.

General findings and caveats noted by the study authors: Rapid expansion after pembrolizumab followed by contraction, generally before radiologic responses, was shown by tumor-resident clones, which were often undetectable in blood before treatment.

As for this clone: Its binding antigen is unknown. No much larger clone is present one base from it, and per-base qualities are unavailable.

Mismatch repair deficiency in every enrolled patient was established by polymerase chain reaction or immunohistochemistry. TCR sequencing was carried out for three patients who responded to pembrolizumab therapy. The phase II trial prospectively evaluated PD-1 blockade with pembrolizumab in advanced mismatch repair-deficient cancers, independent of tissue of origin. Peripheral blood T cell samples were gathered serially, both before PD-1 blockade started and at multiple time points afterward. The timing of each blood sample was reported as weeks after the first dose of pembrolizumab. The library was generated by the immunoSEQ multiplex PCR assay. What TCRdb holds here is the immuneACCESS table cut down to in-frame rearrangements. Part of the clones is not present; checked against another copy, under half of the missing clones reflect an unresolved V gene, and the others are unexplained. This sample lists 70,000 to 90,000 clones; more than 80% were detected once. Clones ranked in the top ten supply around 5.1% of the sample.

Trimming leaves V shorter by 6 bases and J shorter by 4 bases, with the junction holding 0 bases beyond the gene matches. The germline V gene sets CDR1 to SNHLY and CDR2 to FYNNEI. Inclusive of the bounding cysteine and phenylalanine, the CDR3 is 11 residues long. Only the CDR3 portion is preserved as DNA: 33 bases, with reading frame beginning at the first base. The source is an adult with mismatch repair-deficient cancer. The sequenced sample was peripheral blood, obtained 44 weeks after starting pembrolizumab. The V and J genes are TRBV2 and TRBJ2-7; TRBD2 matches 7 bases in the middle. This receptor carries the CDR3 CASRAGYEQYF. The DNA sequence follows: TGTGCCAGCAGAGCGGGGTACGAGCAGTACTTC.